Each of the 12 T cell receptor beta chains below was sequenced from the same sample in a study of blood T cells in healthy people across ages. For the second PCR, which ran for about 7 to 11 cycles, a sample-barcoded 5' primer and a J-beta primer mix were used. TCRdb called the 5' RACE reads again in MiXCR, with one record for every CDR3 protein. The sample carries roughly 680,000 distinct CDR3 sequences, under 25% recorded once. Specimen: blood. The receptors here all came from a man between 65 and 80 years old in good health.

This chain links TRBV20-1 with TRBJ2-5, with 7 bases fitting TRBD1. This CDR3 is built from 13 residues. The J segment lost 7 bases and the V segment lost 6 bases, leaving 11 bases of the junction unmatched. Germline values: CDR1 DFQATT, CDR2 SNEGSKA (reference sequence). Written as DNA, the CDR3 is TGCAGTGCCACCGGGCAGGGGGTTGGGACCCAGTACTTC. It encodes CSATGQGVGTQYF.

This chain joins TRBV28 and TRBJ2-5; the match to TRBD1 covers 8 bases. Germline CDR1 reads MDHEN; CDR2 reads SYDVKM. The CDR3 has 15 residues. V dropped 7 bases and J dropped 4; count of bases not matched to a gene: 11. Written as DNA, the CDR3 is TGTGCCAGCAAAAAAGGACAGGGTAGGAGAGAGACCCAGTACTTC. Translating it yields CASKKGQGRRETQYF.

This clonotype was detected a few times. This chain joins TRBV7-2 and TRBJ2-7; D is unclear. The V gene lost 6 bases and the J gene lost 6 bases, with 18 bases spanning the gap. Germline V gives CDR1 SGHTA, CDR2 FQGNSA. CDR3 length equals 14 residues. CDR3 nucleotide sequence: TGTGCCAGCAGGAGTACTCCTGTGGCGAGCGAGCAGTACTTC. Its translation: CASRSTPVASEQYF.

J is TRBJ2-1 and V is TRBV28; 11 nucleotides align to TRBD1. The CDR3 loop spans 16 amino acids. Looked up from germline, CDR1 is MDHEN and CDR2 is SYDVKM. The V and J ends lost 4 bases and 3 bases, in that order; junction bases with no gene match: 5. The CDR3 region is CASSSYGTGGYNEQFF. The CDR3, as DNA: TGTGCCAGCAGTTCATACGGGACAGGGGGCTACAATGAGCAGTTCTTC.

In this sample, this clonotype turned up a few times. The chain joins TRBV20-1 to TRBJ2-1; D not resolved. In germline, CDR1 is DFQATT, CDR2 SNEGSKA (reference sequence). This CDR3 has 13 amino acids. Trimming cost V 4 bases and J 6 bases, with 13 bases left between them. In DNA, the CDR3 is TGCAGTGCTAACAGTGAAAACGGCAATGAGCAGTTCTTC. It specifies CSANSENGNEQFF.

This clonotype was recorded many times. The genes are TRBV12-3 or TRBV12-4 and TRBJ2-7; TRBD1 agrees at 8 bases. J gave up 6 bases and V 5 bases, and 0 bases lay outside the gene matches. CDR3 length equals 11 residues. The CDR3 spells CASSDRGEQYF. CDR3 in DNA: TGTGCCAGCAGTGACAGGGGCGAGCAGTACTTC.

The chain recombines TRBV20-1 with TRBJ2-5, with 9 bases that match TRBD1. Trimming removed 3 bases from V and 1 base from J; junction bases left unmatched: 12. Germline-derived CDR1 and CDR2 are DFQATT and SNEGSKA (reference sequence). CDR3 length equals 17 residues. Written as DNA, the CDR3 is TGCAGTGCTAGGGGACAGGGAAGTCTTCATCGCCAAGAGACCCAGTACTTC. Its translation: CSARGQGSLHRQETQYF.

This clonotype was counted a few times. This chain links TRBV2 with TRBJ2-5; 9 bases map to TRBD2. Germline CDR1 and CDR2: SNHLY and FYNNEI. The CDR3 extends over 15 amino acids. V shed 5 bases, J shed 5 bases, and the junction held 9 bases outside the gene matches. CDR3 residues: CASSYKRGAWETQYF. The CDR3 coding sequence is TGTGCCAGCAGTTACAAGCGGGGGGCATGGGAGACCCAGTACTTC.

The CDR3 sequence: CSVRGQGARGYTF. CDR3 DNA: TGCAGCGTGCGGGGACAGGGGGCCCGGGGCTACACCTTC. The V call is TRBV29-1, the J call TRBJ1-2; 12 bases agree with TRBD1. CDR1 and CDR2 (germline): SQVTM, ANQGSEA. The J segment lost 8 bases and the V segment lost 6 bases, leaving 7 bases of the junction unmatched. The CDR3 sequence is 13 residues long.

As for this clonotype: Since a much larger clone is just one base distant, this may be a read error. This chain joins TRBV10-3 and TRBJ2-2; perhaps TRBD2 as D (7 bases). Between the trimmed V and J ends, which lost 4 bases and 13 bases, there was a span of 22 bases. Looked up from germline, CDR1 is ENHRY and CDR2 is SYGVKD. The CDR3 is 15 residues long. The CDR3 DNA is TGTGCCATCAGTGCTGGCGGGGGCAGTCGTCGGGGGCTGTTTTTT. Its translation: CAISAGGGSRRGLFF.

This clonotype was observed a single time. The chain links TRBV5-1 to TRBJ2-3; 8 positions agree with TRBD2. Germline loops: CDR1 SGHRS, CDR2 YFSETQ. Germline trimming cut 5 bases from V and 4 bases from J; bases unmatched to any gene: 3. The CDR3 runs 13 residues. The CDR3 region is CASRVGRADTQYF. DNA of the CDR3: TGCGCCAGCAGGGTCGGGAGGGCAGATACGCAGTATTTT. Together with reference TRBV5-1 and TRBJ2-3, the CDR3 gives the full variable domain: KAGVTQTPRYLIKTRGQQVTLSCSPISGHRSVSWYQQTPGQGLQFLFEYFSETQRNKGNFPGRFSGRQFSNSRSEMNVSTLELGDSALYLCASRVGRADTQYFGPGTRLTVL.

J is TRBJ2-3 and V is TRBV20-1; 9 bases match TRBD2. V lost 1 base to trimming and J lost 6 bases; unmatched junction nucleotides: 11. The CDR3 spans 16 residues. Germline-derived CDR1 and CDR2 are DFQATT and SNEGSKA (reference sequence). The CDR3 nucleotides read TGCAGTGCTAGAGTTGGTGCGGTAGCGGGAGTGGATACGCAGTATTTT. It encodes CSARVGAVAGVDTQYF.